The 20 T cell receptor beta chains in this list originate from one sample, sequenced in a study of blood T cell repertoires in COVID-19. Generated by immunoSEQ multiplex PCR, the TCRdb table keeps only in-frame clones and is missing some. The sample has approximately 300,000 clones, roughly nine tenths seen once; the top ten hold approximately 5.4%. Sequenced sample: PBMCs or T cells enriched from blood (not recorded which). These receptors were obtained from a woman in her thirties who had recovered from COVID-19.

Details on this clone: Other DNA sequences in this specimen translate into the identical CDR3. For the CDR3, the DNA is TGTGCCAGCAGCGTCGGGACAGGGCCCACTGAAGCTTTCTTT. Translation: CASSVGTGPTEAFF. The rearrangement uses TRBV9 and TRBJ1-1; TRBD1 matches at 9 bases. Germline CDR1 SGDLS, CDR2 YYNGEE. The CDR3 is 14 residues long. V was pared by 2 bases and J by 4 bases, with 3 bases of the junction left unmatched.

The gene calls are TRBV11-2 and TRBJ2-3; 9 nucleotides agree with TRBD2. Trimming removed 3 bases from V and 6 bases from J; junction bases left unmatched: 7. Germline-derived CDR1 and CDR2 are SGHAT and FQNNGV. The CDR3 runs to 15 residues. The CDR3 loop is CASSFGGGASDTQYF. CDR3 coding DNA: TGTGCCAGCAGCTTCGGCGGGGGGGCCTCGGATACGCAGTATTTT. Looking up the rest from reference TRBV11-2 and TRBJ2-3 gives the full variable domain: EAGVAQSPRYKIIEKRQSVAFWCNPISGHATLYWYQQILGQGPKLLIQFQNNGVVDDSQLPKDRFSAERLKGVDSTLKIQPAKLEDSAVYLCASSFGGGASDTQYFGPGTRLTVL.

The rearrangement links TRBV19 to TRBJ2-1, with 11 bases lining up with TRBD2. Germline V lookup: CDR1 LNHDA, CDR2 SQIVND (reference sequence). CDR3 length: 15 residues. The junction had 4 bases not matched to a gene; V was cut back by 4 bases and J by 5 bases. The CDR3 loop is CASSKLAGGDNEQFF. In DNA, the CDR3 is TGTGCCAGTAGTAAGCTAGCGGGGGGCGACAATGAGCAGTTCTTC.

The rearrangement joins TRBV19 to TRBJ1-2; no clear D gene. CDR1 and CDR2 from the germline V gene are LNHDA and SQIVND (reference sequence). The CDR3 length is 15 residues. V shed 5 bases and J shed 4 bases, with 17 bases lying between them. The CDR3 DNA follows: TGTGCCAGTAGTTTGATCCTCGATGAGATCTATGGCTACACCTTC. This encodes CASSLILDEIYGYTF.

CDR3 in amino acids: CASSKALGSLAEQYF. The CDR3 DNA follows: TGCGCCAGCAGCAAGGCCCTGGGTAGCCTTGCCGAGCAGTACTTC. This rearrangement joins TRBV4-1 to TRBJ2-7; D not resolved. Germline lookup yields CDR1 MGHRA and CDR2 YSYEKL. The CDR3 has 15 residues. The V end was cut by 5 bases, the J end by 6 bases, with 20 bases between.

This clone was seen just once. V is TRBV19 and J is TRBJ2-2; perhaps TRBD1 as D (5 bases). This CDR3 is built from 22 residues. The germline gives CDR1 LNHDA, CDR2 SQIVND (reference sequence). The V end lost 6 bases, the J end lost 5 bases, and 37 bases lay between the germline ends. CDR3 nucleotides: TGTGCCAGTAGCAACTGGTCCCATTTCTTCCCACAGGTCGGAAAAGGAACCGGGGAGCTGTTTTTT. Amino acids: CASSNWSHFFPQVGKGTGELFF.

This clone appeared a few times. The V call is TRBV29-1, the J call TRBJ1-1; possibly TRBD1 for D (5 bases). The CDR3 spans 13 residues. V was clipped by 7 bases and J by 2 bases, with 14 bases between them. CDR1 and CDR2 from the germline V gene are SQVTM and ANQGSEA. The CDR3 loop reads CSGTAGLNTEAFF. CDR3 bases: TGCAGCGGCACGGCAGGGTTAAACACTGAAGCTTTCTTT. The variable domain in full, with the rest retrieved from reference TRBV29-1 and TRBJ1-1, is SAVISQKPSRDICQRGTSLTIQCQVDSQVTMMFWYRQQPGQSLTLIATANQGSEATYESGFVIDKFPISRPNLTFSTLTVSNMSPEDSSIYLCSGTAGLNTEAFFGQGTRLTVV.

The chain employs TRBV6-5 and TRBJ1-1; possibly TRBD1 for D (5 bases). Germline CDR1 reads MNHEY; CDR2 reads SVGAGI. V shed 6 bases and J shed 9 bases, with 11 bases lying between them. CDR3 length: 11 residues. CDR3 in amino acids: CASRVGLKAFF. For the CDR3, the DNA is TGTGCCAGCAGGGTGGGACTAAAAGCTTTCTTT.

Remarks on this clone: Other DNA sequences in the same sample also yield this CDR3. The chain couples TRBV27 to TRBJ2-7, with TRBD2 as a possible D gene (5 bases). CDR3 length: 12 residues. In germline, CDR1 is MNHEY, CDR2 SMNVEV (reference sequence). V was trimmed by 5 bases and J by 1 base, leaving 6 bases between them. CDR3 amino acids: CASSRGSYEQYF. CDR3 sequence (DNA): TGTGCCAGCAGTCGGGGATCCTACGAGCAGTACTTC.

This chain links TRBV7-2 with TRBJ2-3; tentatively, D is TRBD2 (6 bases). This CDR3 region has 16 residues. Germline-derived CDR1 and CDR2 are SGHTA and FQGNSA. V dropped 1 base and J dropped 0 bases, with 11 bases sitting between them. CDR3 region: CASSLVPGLSTDTQYF. CDR3 nucleotide sequence: TGTGCCAGCAGCTTAGTCCCGGGACTCAGCACAGATACGCAGTATTTT.

The chain is built from TRBV4-2 and TRBJ1-2; D is undetermined. The CDR3 is 17 amino acids. V was cut by 2 bases and J by 0 bases, with 16 bases left in between. Per germline, CDR1 LGHNA and CDR2 YNFKEQ. The chain's CDR3 is CASSQYSGANTNYGYTF. CDR3 DNA sequence: TGTGCCAGCAGCCAATACTCGGGAGCCAACACTAACTATGGCTACACCTTC.

The V and J genes are TRBV5-4 and TRBJ1-1, with 8 bases matching TRBD1. This CDR3 spans 18 amino acids. The trim removed 4 bases at V and 0 bases at J, leaving 14 bases unmatched. The germline gives CDR1 SGHNT, CDR2 YYREEE (reference sequence). The CDR3 sequence is CASSHRGQGANVNTEAFF. DNA for the CDR3: TGTGCCAGCAGCCACCGGGGGCAGGGGGCTAATGTGAACACTGAAGCTTTCTTT.

This chain connects TRBV5-8 to TRBJ2-3; a possible D gene is TRBD2 (5 bases). Trimming removed 6 bases at V and 2 bases at J, with 13 bases between. Germline CDR1 is SGHTS and CDR2 is YDEGEE. The CDR3 extends over 14 amino acids. The CDR3 loop is CASKEEANTDTQYF. The CDR3 nucleotides are TGTGCCAGCAAAGAGGAGGCAAACACAGATACGCAGTATTTT.

The chain is built from TRBV3-1 (or the pseudogene TRBV3-2) and TRBJ1-6, with D possibly TRBD1 on 6 matching bases. The CDR3 covers 14 residues. Germline V gene data show CDR1 as LGHDT and CDR2 as YNNKEL (reference sequence). Trimming stripped 7 bases from V and 6 bases from J, with 13 bases between. The CDR3: CASNRGAVNSPLHF. The CDR3 DNA reads as TGTGCCAGCAACCGGGGGGCCGTTAATTCACCCCTCCACTTT.

Comment on this clone: Other DNA sequences in the same sample also yield this CDR3. The J gene is TRBJ2-7, the V gene TRBV5-1; 10 positions agree with TRBD1. The CDR3 contains 16 residues. V dropped 5 bases and J dropped 1; count of bases not matched to a gene: 9. Germline V gene sequence: CDR1 SGHRS, CDR2 YFSETQ. The CDR3 sequence is CASSSSPGQGSYEQYF. CDR3 in DNA: TGCGCCAGCAGTTCCTCCCCGGGACAGGGGTCCTACGAGCAGTACTTC.

This sequence joins TRBV5-1 and TRBJ2-1; TRBD2 matches 16 bases. The CDR3 contains 16 residues. Germline CDR1 and CDR2: SGHRS and YFSETQ. Unmatched junction bases numbered 2, after V lost 4 bases and J lost 4 bases. Written as DNA, the CDR3 is TGCGCCAGCAGCCCGGGACTAGCGGGGGGGTACAATGAGCAGTTCTTC. Its protein is CASSPGLAGGYNEQFF.

The J gene is TRBJ1-5, the V gene TRBV19; no clear D gene. Germline V gene data show CDR1 as LNHDA and CDR2 as SQIVND (reference sequence). V lost 6 bases to trimming and J lost 8 bases, with 20 bases between them. The CDR3 consists of 15 residues. In DNA, the CDR3 is TGTGCCAGTAGGGAAATAACTGACCCCCGGGAGCCCCAGCATTTT. Amino acid sequence: CASREITDPREPQHF.

The chain uses TRBV11-2 and TRBJ1-5, with D possibly matching TRBD1 (6 bases). The CDR3 runs to 15 residues. Germline V gene data show CDR1 as SGHAT and CDR2 as FQNNGV. V dropped 7 bases and J dropped 5 bases, with 18 bases sitting between them. This CDR3 is CASNQDRSPDQPQHF. The DNA for the CDR3 is TGTGCCAGCAACCAAGACAGGAGCCCAGATCAGCCCCAGCATTTT.

This chain connects TRBV27 to TRBJ2-7; possibly TRBD2 for D (5 bases). Germline V CDR1 and CDR2: MNHEY, SMNVEV (reference sequence). Between the trimmed V and J ends, which lost 3 bases and 3 bases, there was a span of 12 bases. The CDR3 is 14 residues long. CDR3 DNA sequence: TGTGCCAGCAGTTTCCACAGAGGGTTCTACGAGCAGTACTTC. Amino acids: CASSFHRGFYEQYF.

The chain uses TRBV4-1 and TRBJ1-1; a possible D gene is TRBD1 (5 bases). Trimming removed 7 bases from V and 4 bases from J, with 19 bases in between. Germline V gene lookup returns CDR1 MGHRA and CDR2 YSYEKL. This CDR3 spans 15 amino acids. DNA for the CDR3: TGCGCCAGCACCGGTCGTGGGGCCCAGGGCACTGAAGCTTTCTTT. This sequence encodes CASTGRGAQGTEAFF.